One sample yielded the 11 T cell receptor beta chains listed below, sequenced in a study of control samples from healthy donors and cancer patients (dated by TCRdb to 2020 to 2021). Library construction relied on the immunoSEQ multiplex PCR assay. TCRdb retrieved this table from immuneACCESS and kept in-frame rearrangements only. Not all clones are present; in checked studies, unresolved V genes account for under half, and no reason is known for the remainder. The sample includes 100,000 to 150,000 clones, with more than 85% observed a single time. Around 2% of the sample is in the top ten clones. The sample was blood. These TCRs come from a man aged 18 to 35 in good health.

The chain combines TRBV9 with TRBJ2-7, with 9 nucleotides matching TRBD1. The CDR3 is 14 residues long. Trimming at V came to 3 bases and at J to 7 bases, leaving 8 bases not matched to a gene. Germline loops: CDR1 SGDLS, CDR2 YYNGEE. As DNA, the CDR3 is TGTGCCAGCAGCGCCTCCGGGACAGGGTATGAGCAGTACTTC. Amino acid sequence: CASSASGTGYEQYF.

The chain uses TRBV19 and TRBJ2-5, with 8 bases fitting TRBD2. The CDR3 sequence is 15 residues long. V trimming: 1 base; J trimming: 4 bases; junction bases outside the gene matches: 5. CDR1 and CDR2 (germline): LNHDA, SQIVND (reference sequence). CDR3 nucleotides: TGTGCCAGTAGTATAGCGGGAGGGCCGAGAGAGACCCAGTACTTC. As protein: CASSIAGGPRETQYF.

A remark on this clone: Other DNA sequences in the same sample also yield this CDR3. This chain joins TRBV9 and TRBJ2-1; possible D gene TRBD2, 6 bases. Between the trimmed V and J ends, which lost 3 bases and 0 bases, there was a span of 10 bases. CDR3 length equals 15 residues. In germline, CDR1 is SGDLS, CDR2 YYNGEE. The CDR3, as DNA: TGTGCCAGCAGCGGGAGCGGGTCCTCCTACAATGAGCAGTTCTTC. Its protein is CASSGSGSSYNEQFF.

The rearrangement links TRBV9 to TRBJ1-5, with D perhaps matching TRBD1 (5 bases). The CDR3 is made up of 14 amino acids. Germline V gives CDR1 SGDLS, CDR2 YYNGEE. V lost 2 bases and J 7 bases, leaving 13 bases between the germline ends. CDR3 coding DNA: TGTGCCAGCAGCGTCGAGGGGAACGAGCAGCCCCAGCATTTT. Its translation is CASSVEGNEQPQHF.

The genes are TRBV5-5 and TRBJ2-7; tentative D call: TRBD2 (6 bases). Trimming removed 5 bases at V and 0 bases at J, with 15 bases between. The CDR3 spans 15 residues. Looked up from germline, CDR1 is SGHKS and CDR2 is YYEKEE (reference sequence). CDR3 sequence reads: CASSNDGTLSYEQYF. CDR3 bases: TGTGCCAGCAGTAACGACGGGACTCTCTCCTACGAGCAGTACTTC. Supplemented by reference TRBV5-5 and TRBJ2-7, the full variable domain reads DAGVTQSPTHLIKTRGQQVTLRCSPISGHKSVSWYQQVLGQGPQFIFQYYEKEERGRGNFPDRFSARQFPNYSSELNVNALLLGDSALYLCASSNDGTLSYEQYFGPGTRLTVT.

The chain joins TRBV10-2 to TRBJ1-1; a weak D match, TRBD1 (6 bases). Trimming took off 0 bases at V and 4 bases at J, with 12 bases between the two ends. CDR1 is WSHSY, CDR2 SAAADI, per germline. The CDR3 length is 15 residues. CDR3 sequence reads: CASSESGGLGTEAFF. The CDR3 DNA sequence: TGCGCCAGCAGTGAGTCTGGGGGGCTTGGCACTGAAGCTTTCTTT.

This chain links TRBV27 with TRBJ2-5; 9 bases align to TRBD1. The CDR3 is made up of 16 amino acids. CDR1 is MNHEY and CDR2 is SMNVEV in the germline V gene (reference sequence). J was trimmed by 5 bases and V by 3 bases; bases with no gene match: 10. CDR3 sequence (DNA): TGTGCCAGCAGTTTCGGGACAGGGTCTTCCGGGGAGACCCAGTACTTC. Amino acid sequence: CASSFGTGSSGETQYF.

This chain uses TRBV12-3 or TRBV12-4 with TRBJ2-7, with D unclear. The CDR3 spans 12 residues. Between the trimmed V and J ends, which lost 6 bases and 6 bases, there was a span of 12 bases. The CDR3 sequence is CASRRRDGEQYF. The CDR3 DNA is TGTGCCAGCAGAAGGAGAGACGGCGAGCAGTACTTC.

V usage is TRBV18 and J usage is TRBJ1-1; D might be TRBD1 (5 bases). V was pared by 6 bases and J by 7 bases, with 12 bases between. Germline V lookup: CDR1 KGHSH, CDR2 LQKENI. The CDR3 totals 12 residues. As DNA, the CDR3 is TGTGCCAGCTCGACCGGGACCCTTGAAGCTTTCTTT. Translation: CASSTGTLEAFF. The full variable domain, completed using reference TRBV18 and TRBJ1-1, is NAGVMQNPRHLVRRRGQEARLRCSPMKGHSHVYWYRQLPEEGLKFMVYLQKENIIDESGMPKERFSAEFPKEGPSILRIQQVVRGDSAAYFCASSTGTLEAFFGQGTRLTVV.

This chain connects TRBV6-4 to TRBJ2-1; TRBD1 aligns across 8 bases. This CDR3 is 13 amino acids long. Losses at the gene ends were 6 bases for V and 8 bases for J; bases not matched to a gene: 6. CDR1 MRHNA and CDR2 SNTAGT come from the germline V gene. CDR3 DNA: TGTGCCAGCAGCGGGGAGACAGGGGATGAGCAGTTCTTC. Its protein product is CASSGETGDEQFF.

This chain uses TRBV7-9 with TRBJ1-5, with a weak D call TRBD1 (6 bases). The CDR3 runs to 15 residues. The ends were cut back, 5 bases at V and 2 bases at J, with 13 bases in the middle. The germline CDR1 and CDR2 sequences are SEHNR and FQNEAQ (reference sequence). The DNA of the CDR3 is TGTGCCAGCAGCATACAGGGTGCGGGCAATCAGCCCCAGCATTTT. Translated, it gives CASSIQGAGNQPQHF. The full variable domain, its missing parts supplied by reference TRBV7-9 and TRBJ1-5, is DTGVSQNPRHKITKRGQNVTFRCDPISEHNRLYWYRQTLGQGPEFLTYFQNEAQLEKSRLLSDRFSAERPKGSFSTLEIQRTEQGDSAMYLCASSIQGAGNQPQHFGDGTRLSIL.